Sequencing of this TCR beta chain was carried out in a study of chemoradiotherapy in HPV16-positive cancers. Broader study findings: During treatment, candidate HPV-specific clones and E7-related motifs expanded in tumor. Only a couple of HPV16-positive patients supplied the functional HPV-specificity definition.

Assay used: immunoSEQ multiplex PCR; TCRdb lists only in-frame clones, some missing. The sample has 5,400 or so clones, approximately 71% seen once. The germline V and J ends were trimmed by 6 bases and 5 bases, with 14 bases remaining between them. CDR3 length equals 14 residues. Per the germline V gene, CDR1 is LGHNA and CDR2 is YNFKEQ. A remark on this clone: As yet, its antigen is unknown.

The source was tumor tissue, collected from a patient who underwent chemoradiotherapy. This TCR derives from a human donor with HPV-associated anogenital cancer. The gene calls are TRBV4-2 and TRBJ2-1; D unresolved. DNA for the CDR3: TGTGCCAGCAGTCAGTCCCCTGGCAACAATGAGCAGTTCTTC. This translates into CASSQSPGNNEQFF.